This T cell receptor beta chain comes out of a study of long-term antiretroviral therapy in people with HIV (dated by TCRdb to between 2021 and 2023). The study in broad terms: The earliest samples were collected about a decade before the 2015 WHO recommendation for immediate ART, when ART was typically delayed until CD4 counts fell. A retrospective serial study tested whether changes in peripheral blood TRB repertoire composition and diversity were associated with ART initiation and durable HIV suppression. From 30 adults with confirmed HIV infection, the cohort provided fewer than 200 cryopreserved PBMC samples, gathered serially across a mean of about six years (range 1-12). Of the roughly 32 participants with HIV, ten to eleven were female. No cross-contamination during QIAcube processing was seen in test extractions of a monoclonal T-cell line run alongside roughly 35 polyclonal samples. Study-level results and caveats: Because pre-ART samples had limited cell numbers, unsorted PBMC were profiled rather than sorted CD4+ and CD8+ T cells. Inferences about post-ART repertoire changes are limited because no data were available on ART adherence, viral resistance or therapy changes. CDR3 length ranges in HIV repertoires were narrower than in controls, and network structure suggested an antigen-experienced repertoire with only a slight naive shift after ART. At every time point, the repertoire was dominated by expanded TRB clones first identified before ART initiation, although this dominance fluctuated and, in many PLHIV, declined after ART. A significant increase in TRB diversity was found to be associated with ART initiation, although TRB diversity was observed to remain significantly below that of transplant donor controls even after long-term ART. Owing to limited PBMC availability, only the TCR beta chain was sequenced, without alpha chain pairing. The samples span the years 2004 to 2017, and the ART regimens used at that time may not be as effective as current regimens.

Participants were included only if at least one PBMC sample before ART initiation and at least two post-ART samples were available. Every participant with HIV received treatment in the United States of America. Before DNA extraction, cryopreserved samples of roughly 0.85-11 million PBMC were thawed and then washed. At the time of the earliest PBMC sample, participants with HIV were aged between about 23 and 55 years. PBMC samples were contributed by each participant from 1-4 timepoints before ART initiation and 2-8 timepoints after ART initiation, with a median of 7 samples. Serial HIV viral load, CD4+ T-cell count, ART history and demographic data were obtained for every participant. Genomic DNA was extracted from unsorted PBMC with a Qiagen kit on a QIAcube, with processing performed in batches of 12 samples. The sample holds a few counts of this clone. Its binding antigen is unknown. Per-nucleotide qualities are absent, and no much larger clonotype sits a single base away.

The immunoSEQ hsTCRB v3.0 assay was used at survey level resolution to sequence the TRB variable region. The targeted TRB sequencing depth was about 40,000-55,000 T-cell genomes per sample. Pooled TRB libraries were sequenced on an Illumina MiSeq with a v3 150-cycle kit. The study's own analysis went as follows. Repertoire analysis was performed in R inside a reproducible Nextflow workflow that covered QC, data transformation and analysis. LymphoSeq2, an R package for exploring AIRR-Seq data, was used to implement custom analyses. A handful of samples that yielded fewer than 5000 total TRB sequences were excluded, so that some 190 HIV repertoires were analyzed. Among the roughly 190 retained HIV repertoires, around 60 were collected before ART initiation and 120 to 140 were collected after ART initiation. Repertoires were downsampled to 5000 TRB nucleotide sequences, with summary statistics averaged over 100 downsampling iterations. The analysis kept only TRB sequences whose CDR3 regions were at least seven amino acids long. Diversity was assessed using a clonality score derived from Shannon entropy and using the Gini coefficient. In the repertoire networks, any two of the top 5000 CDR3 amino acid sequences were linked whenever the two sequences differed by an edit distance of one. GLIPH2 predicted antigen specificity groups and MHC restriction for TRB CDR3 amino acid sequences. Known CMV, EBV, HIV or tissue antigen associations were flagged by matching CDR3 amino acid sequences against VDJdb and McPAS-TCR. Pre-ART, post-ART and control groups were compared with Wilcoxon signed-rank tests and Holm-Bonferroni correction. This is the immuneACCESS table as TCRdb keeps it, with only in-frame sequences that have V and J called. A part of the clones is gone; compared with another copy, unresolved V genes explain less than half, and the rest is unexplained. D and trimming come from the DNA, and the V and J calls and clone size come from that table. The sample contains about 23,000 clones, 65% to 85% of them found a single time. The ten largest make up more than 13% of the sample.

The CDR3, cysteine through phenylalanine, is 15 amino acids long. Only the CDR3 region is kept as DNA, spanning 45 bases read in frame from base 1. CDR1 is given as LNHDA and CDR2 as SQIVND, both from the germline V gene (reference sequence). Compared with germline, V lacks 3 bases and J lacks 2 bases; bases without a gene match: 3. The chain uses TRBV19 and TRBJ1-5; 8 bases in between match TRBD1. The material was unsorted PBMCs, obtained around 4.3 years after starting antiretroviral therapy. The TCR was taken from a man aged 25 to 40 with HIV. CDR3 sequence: CASSIGQGGNQPQHF. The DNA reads TGTGCCAGTAGTATTGGACAGGGAGGCAATCAGCCCCAGCATTTT.